A selection of T cell receptor beta chains follows, all from one sample in a study of blood T cells in healthy people across ages. TCRdb re-analysed the 5' RACE reads in MiXCR, keeping a single row per CDR3 protein. The repertoire consists of 700,000 to 1,000,000 distinct CDR3 sequences, with around two fifths occurring once and the leading ten covering roughly 19%. The specimen sequenced was blood. The receptor set was obtained from a man in his fifties or sixties in good health. CDR3s leave out the opening cysteine and the closing phenylalanine or tryptophan. Fields, in order: J gene, V gene, CDR3 protein.

j_call: TRBJ2-3; v_call: TRBV6-2/TRBV6-3; cdr3_aa: ASSYGPASSTDTQY
j_call: TRBJ2-7; v_call: TRBV10-3; cdr3_aa: ATAQPPSYEQY
j_call: TRBJ2-5; v_call: TRBV6-6; cdr3_aa: ASSFSSVQAKGETQY
j_call: TRBJ2-1; v_call: TRBV6-2/TRBV6-3; cdr3_aa: ASIRDRVVNEQF
j_call: TRBJ2-7; v_call: TRBV7-9; cdr3_aa: ASSPTDKAYDEQY
j_call: TRBJ2-7; v_call: TRBV12-3/TRBV12-4; cdr3_aa: ASSPHTEQYEQY
j_call: TRBJ1-2; v_call: TRBV29-1; cdr3_aa: SGTMGWGYT
j_call: TRBJ2-1; v_call: TRBV13; cdr3_aa: ASSRSRLNEQF
j_call: -; v_call: TRBV5-6; cdr3_aa: ASSSTGTGPNIQY
j_call: TRBJ2-7; v_call: TRBV28; cdr3_aa: ASRVTGKSYEQY
j_call: TRBJ1-2; v_call: TRBV6-5; cdr3_aa: ASSYVGANYGYT
j_call: TRBJ2-1; v_call: TRBV7-2; cdr3_aa: ASSLSAVRPQF
j_call: TRBJ2-3; v_call: TRBV4-3; cdr3_aa: ASSQDLVDTQY